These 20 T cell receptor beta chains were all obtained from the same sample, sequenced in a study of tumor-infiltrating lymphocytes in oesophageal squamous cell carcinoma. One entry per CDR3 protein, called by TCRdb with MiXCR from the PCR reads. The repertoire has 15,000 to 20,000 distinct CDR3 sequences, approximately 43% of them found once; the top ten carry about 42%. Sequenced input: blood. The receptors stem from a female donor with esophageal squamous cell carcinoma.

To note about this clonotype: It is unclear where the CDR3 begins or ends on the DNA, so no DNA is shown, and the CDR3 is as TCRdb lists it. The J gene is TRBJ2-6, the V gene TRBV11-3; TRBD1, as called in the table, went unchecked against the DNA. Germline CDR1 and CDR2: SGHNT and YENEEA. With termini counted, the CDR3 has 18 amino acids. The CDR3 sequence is CASSLVGAPVCLWLHLRF.

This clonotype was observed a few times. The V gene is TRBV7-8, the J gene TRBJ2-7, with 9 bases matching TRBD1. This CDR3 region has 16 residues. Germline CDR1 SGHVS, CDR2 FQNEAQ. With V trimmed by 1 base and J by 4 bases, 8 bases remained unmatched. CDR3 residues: CASSLEALDRGYEQYF. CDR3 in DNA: TGTGCCAGCAGCTTAGAAGCCTTGGACAGGGGTTACGAGCAGTACTTC.

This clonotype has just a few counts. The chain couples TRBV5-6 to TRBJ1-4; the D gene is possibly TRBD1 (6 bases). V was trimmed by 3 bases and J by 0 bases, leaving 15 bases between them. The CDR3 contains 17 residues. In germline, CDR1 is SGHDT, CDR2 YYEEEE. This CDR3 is CASSSIGDTTTNEKLFF. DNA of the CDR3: TGTGCCAGCAGCTCCATAGGGGACACTACAACTAATGAAAAACTGTTTTTT.

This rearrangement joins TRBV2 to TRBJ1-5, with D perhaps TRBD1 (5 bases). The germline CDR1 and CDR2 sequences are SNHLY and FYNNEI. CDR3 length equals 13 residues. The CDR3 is CAGGRGPRQPQHF. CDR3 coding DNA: TGTGCGGGAGGGAGGGGTCCTCGGCAGCCCCAGCATTTT.

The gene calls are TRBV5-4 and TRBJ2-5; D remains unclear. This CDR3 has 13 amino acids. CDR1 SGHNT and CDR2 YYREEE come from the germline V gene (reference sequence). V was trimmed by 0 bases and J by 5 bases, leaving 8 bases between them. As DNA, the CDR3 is TGTGCCAGCAGCTTGGTAGAGGTGGAGACCCAGTACTTC. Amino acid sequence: CASSLVEVETQYF. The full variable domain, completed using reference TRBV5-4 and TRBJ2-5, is ETGVTQSPTHLIKTRGQQVTLRCSSQSGHNTVSWYQQALGQGPQFIFQYYREEENGRGNFPPRFSGLQFPNYSSELNVNALELDDSALYLCASSLVEVETQYFGPGTRLLVL.

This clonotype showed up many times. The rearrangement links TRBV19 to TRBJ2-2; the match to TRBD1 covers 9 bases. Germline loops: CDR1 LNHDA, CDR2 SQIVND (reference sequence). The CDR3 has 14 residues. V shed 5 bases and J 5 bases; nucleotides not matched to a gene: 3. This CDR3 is CASSFGQGTGELFF. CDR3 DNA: TGTGCCAGTAGTTTCGGACAGGGGACCGGGGAGCTGTTTTTT.

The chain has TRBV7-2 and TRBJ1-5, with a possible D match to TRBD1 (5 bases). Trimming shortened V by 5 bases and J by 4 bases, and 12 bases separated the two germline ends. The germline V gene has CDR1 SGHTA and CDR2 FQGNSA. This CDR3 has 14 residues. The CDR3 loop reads CASSLGTFNQPQHF. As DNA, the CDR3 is TGTGCCAGCAGCCTAGGGACCTTTAATCAGCCCCAGCATTTT.

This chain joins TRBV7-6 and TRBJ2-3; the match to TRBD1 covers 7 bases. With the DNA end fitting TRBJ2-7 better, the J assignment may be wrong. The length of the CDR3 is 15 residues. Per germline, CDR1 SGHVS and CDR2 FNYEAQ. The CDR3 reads CASSLQGTLNRGQYF. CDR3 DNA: TGTGCCAGCAGCCTACAGGGGACACTTAACCGGGGGCAGTACTTC.

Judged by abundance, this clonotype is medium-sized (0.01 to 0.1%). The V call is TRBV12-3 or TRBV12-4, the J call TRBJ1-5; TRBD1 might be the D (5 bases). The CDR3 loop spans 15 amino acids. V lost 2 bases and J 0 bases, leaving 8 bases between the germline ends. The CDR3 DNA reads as TGTGCCAGCAGTTTACAGGGATATAGCAATCAGCCCCAGCATTTT. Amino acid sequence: CASSLQGYSNQPQHF.

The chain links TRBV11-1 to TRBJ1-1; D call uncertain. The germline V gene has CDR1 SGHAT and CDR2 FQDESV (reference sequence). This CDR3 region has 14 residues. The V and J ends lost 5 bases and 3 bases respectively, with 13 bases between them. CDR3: CASSPPGWDTEAFF. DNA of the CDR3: TGTGCCAGCAGCCCCCCTGGGTGGGACACTGAAGCTTTCTTT.

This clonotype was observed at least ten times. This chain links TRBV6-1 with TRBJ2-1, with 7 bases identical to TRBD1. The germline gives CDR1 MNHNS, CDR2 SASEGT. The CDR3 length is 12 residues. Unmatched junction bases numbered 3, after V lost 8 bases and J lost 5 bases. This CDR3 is CASQQGNNEQFF. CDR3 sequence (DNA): TGTGCCAGCCAACAGGGGAACAATGAGCAGTTCTTC.

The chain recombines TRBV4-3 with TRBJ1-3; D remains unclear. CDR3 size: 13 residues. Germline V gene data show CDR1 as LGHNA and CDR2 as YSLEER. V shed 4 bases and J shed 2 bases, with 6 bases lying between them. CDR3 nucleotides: TGCGCCAGCAGCCGGGATCCTGGAAACACCATATATTTT. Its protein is CASSRDPGNTIYF.

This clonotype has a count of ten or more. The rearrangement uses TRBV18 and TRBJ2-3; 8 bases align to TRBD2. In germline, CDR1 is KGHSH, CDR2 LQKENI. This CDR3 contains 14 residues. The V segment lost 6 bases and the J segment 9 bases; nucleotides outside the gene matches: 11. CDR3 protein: CASSLERGLRTQYF. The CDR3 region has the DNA TGTGCCAGCTCCCTCGAGCGGGGGTTGAGGACGCAGTATTTT.

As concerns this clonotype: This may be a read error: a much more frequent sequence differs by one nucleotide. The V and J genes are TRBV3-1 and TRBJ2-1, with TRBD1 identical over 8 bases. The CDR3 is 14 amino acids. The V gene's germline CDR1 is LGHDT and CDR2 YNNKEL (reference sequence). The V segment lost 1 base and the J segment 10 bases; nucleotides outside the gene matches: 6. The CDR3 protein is CASSQGGTGGEQFF. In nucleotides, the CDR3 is TGTGCCAGCAGCCAAGGGGGGACAGGCGGCGAGCAGTTCTTC.

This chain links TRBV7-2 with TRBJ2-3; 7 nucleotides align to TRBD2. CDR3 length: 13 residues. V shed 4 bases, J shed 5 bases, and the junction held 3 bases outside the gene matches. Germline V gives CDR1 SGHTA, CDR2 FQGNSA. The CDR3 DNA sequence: TGTGCCAGCAGCTCAGGGAGGGGAGATACGCAGTATTTT. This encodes CASSSGRGDTQYF. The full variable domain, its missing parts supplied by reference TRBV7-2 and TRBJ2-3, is GAGVSQSPSNKVTEKGKDVELRCDPISGHTALYWYRQSLGQGLEFLIYFQGNSAPDKSGLPSDRFSAERTGGSVSTLTIQRTQQEDSAVYLCASSSGRGDTQYFGPGTRLTVL.

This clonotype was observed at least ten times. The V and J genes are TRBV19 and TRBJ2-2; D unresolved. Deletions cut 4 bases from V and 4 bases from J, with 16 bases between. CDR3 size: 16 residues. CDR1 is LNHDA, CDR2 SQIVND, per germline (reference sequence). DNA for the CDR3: TGTGCCAGTAGTACTCGCGAAGGGCTGGGCACCGGGGAGCTGTTTTTT. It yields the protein CASSTREGLGTGELFF. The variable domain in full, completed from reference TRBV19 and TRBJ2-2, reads DGGITQSPKYLFRKEGQNVTLSCEQNLNHDAMYWYRQDPGQGLRLIYYSQIVNDFQKGDIAEGYSVSREKKESFPLTVTSAQKNPTAFYLCASSTREGLGTGELFFGEGSRLTVL.

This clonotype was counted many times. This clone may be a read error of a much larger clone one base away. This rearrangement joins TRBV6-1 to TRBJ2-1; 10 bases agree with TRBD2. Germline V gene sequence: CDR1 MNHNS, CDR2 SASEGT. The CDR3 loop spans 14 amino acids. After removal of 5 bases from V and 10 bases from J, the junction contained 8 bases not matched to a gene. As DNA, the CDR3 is TGTGCCAGCAGTTCTAGCGGGAGTAGCTACGAGCAGTTCTTC. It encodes CASSSSGSSYEQFF.

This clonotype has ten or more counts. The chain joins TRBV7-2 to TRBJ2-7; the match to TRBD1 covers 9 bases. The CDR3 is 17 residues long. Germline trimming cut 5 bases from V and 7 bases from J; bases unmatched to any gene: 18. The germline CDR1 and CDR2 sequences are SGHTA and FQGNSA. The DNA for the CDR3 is TGTGCCAGCAGCCCAAAAGTCTGGGACAGGGCATACAATGAGCAGTACTTC. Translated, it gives CASSPKVWDRAYNEQYF.

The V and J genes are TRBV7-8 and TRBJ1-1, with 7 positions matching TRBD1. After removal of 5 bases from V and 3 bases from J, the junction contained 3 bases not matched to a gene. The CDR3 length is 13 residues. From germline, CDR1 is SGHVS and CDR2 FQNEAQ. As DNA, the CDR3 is TGTGCCAGCAGCAGGGGGCTGGACACTGAAGCTTTCTTT. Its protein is CASSRGLDTEAFF.

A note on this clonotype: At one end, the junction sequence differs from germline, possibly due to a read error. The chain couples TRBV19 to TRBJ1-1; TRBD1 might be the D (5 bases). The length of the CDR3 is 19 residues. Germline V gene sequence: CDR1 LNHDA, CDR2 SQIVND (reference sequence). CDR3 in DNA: TGTACCAGTAGTATAGCGGGACTAGCGGGAGGCCTAAAATACAATGAGCAGTTCTTT. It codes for CTSSIAGLAGGLKYNEQFF.